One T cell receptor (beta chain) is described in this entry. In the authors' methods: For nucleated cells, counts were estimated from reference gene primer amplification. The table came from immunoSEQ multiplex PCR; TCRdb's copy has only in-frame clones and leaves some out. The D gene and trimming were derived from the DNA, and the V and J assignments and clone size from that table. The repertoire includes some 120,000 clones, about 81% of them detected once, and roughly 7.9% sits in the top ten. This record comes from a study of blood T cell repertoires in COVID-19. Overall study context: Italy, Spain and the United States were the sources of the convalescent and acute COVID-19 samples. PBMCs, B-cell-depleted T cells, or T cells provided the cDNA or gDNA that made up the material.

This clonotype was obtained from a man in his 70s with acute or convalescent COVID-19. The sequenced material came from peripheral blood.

CDR3 coding DNA: TGTGCCAGCAGTTACAGCGGGGGGGCTACCGGGGAGCTGTTTTTT. Translated, it gives CASSYSGGATGELFF. V and J are TRBV6-2 or TRBV6-3 and TRBJ2-2; 10 nucleotides agree with TRBD2. Trimming cost V 2 bases and J 5 bases; bases outside gene matches: 2. This CDR3 region has 15 residues. Looked up from germline, CDR1 is MNHEY and CDR2 is SVGEGT.